The 3 T cell receptor beta chains below all came from one sample that was sequenced in a study. Tregs were sorted as CD4+CD25+CD127-/low cells. TCRdb independently ran MiXCR on the 5' RACE reads; one entry per CDR3 protein. This table has fewer than 50,000 distinct CDR3 sequences, 22% appearing once. Sequencing was performed on Tregs sorted from a lymph node. These receptors all stem from a female donor with breast cancer.

The chain combines TRBV24-1 with TRBJ2-1, with TRBD1 matching over 9 bases. V lost 4 bases and J lost 8; bases outside the gene matches: 5. The CDR3 contains 14 residues. The germline V gene has CDR1 KGHDR and CDR2 SFDVKD. For the CDR3, the DNA is TGTGCCACCAGTGACGACAGGGGGAGGCATGAGCAGTTCTTC. Translation: CATSDDRGRHEQFF.

Many counts were recorded for this clonotype. This rearrangement joins TRBV6-2 or TRBV6-3 to TRBJ1-1; TRBD1 matches at 8 bases. The CDR3 runs 16 residues. Germline CDR1 reads MNHEY; CDR2 reads SVGEGT. J was trimmed by 3 bases and V by 0 bases; bases with no gene match: 6. The CDR3 protein is CASSYSRTGIYTEAFF. CDR3 DNA sequence: TGTGCCAGCAGTTACTCGAGGACAGGGATTTACACTGAAGCTTTCTTT.

Here the CDR3 reads CASSLGSGPYNEQFF. DNA of the CDR3: TGCGCCAGCAGCTTGGGGAGCGGGCCCTACAATGAGCAGTTCTTC. The V call is TRBV5-1, the J call TRBJ2-1; D is perhaps TRBD2 (6 bases). The V gene's germline CDR1 is SGHRS and CDR2 YFSETQ. This CDR3 region has 15 residues. V was clipped by 0 bases and J by 2 bases, with 9 bases between them.